The 19 T cell receptor beta chains listed next were all sequenced from one sample in a study of T cells in Graves' hyperthyroidism and ophthalmopathy. RNA transcripts yielded amplified TCR beta CDR3 regions. Using the HTBI primer set, a first-round RT-PCR was run on the TCR CDR3. TCRdb independently ran MiXCR on the multiplex PCR reads; one entry per CDR3 protein. Of about 700,000 distinct CDR3 sequences listed, around 15% are singletons. Sequences were obtained from blood. Receptors originate from a woman under 30 with Graves' hyperthyroidism.

In this sample, this clonotype turned up many times. The rearrangement uses TRBV29-1 and TRBJ2-7, with 8 bases aligning to TRBD1. Unmatched junction bases numbered 12, after V lost 3 bases and J lost 2 bases. The length of the CDR3 is 16 residues. Germline V gene sequence: CDR1 SQVTM, CDR2 ANQGSEA. CDR3 region: CSVEGTGTGLTYEQYF. CDR3 DNA sequence: TGCAGCGTTGAGGGGACCGGGACAGGCTTAACCTACGAGCAGTACTTC.

Ten or more counts support this clonotype. V usage is TRBV11-1 and J usage is TRBJ2-2; 8 bases are a match to TRBD1. This CDR3 comprises 16 residues. CDR1 SGHAT and CDR2 FQDESV come from the germline V gene (reference sequence). Unmatched junction bases numbered 9, after V lost 5 bases and J lost 4 bases. CDR3 in amino acids: CASSLLPGQGTGELFF. The CDR3 DNA sequence: TGTGCCAGCAGCCTCCTCCCAGGACAGGGCACCGGGGAGCTGTTTTTT.

The gene calls are TRBV15 and TRBJ1-1; D possibly corresponds to TRBD1 (5 bases). Trimming left V 1 base short and J 5 bases short, with 14 bases between. Germline CDR1 is LNHNV and CDR2 is YYDKDF (reference sequence). CDR3 length: 15 residues. The CDR3 spells CATSRVVTDGTEAFF. CDR3 bases: TGTGCCACCAGCAGAGTAGTGACAGATGGTACTGAAGCTTTCTTT.

This chain joins TRBV12-3 or TRBV12-4 and TRBJ2-2, with 8 bases fitting TRBD1. With 6 bases clipped from V and 3 bases from J, the junction kept 9 bases outside the gene matches. The CDR3 spans 16 residues. CDR3 protein: CASSQQTGAYTGELFF. DNA for the CDR3: TGTGCCAGCAGCCAACAGACAGGGGCCTACACCGGGGAGCTGTTTTTT.

Comments on this clonotype: This may arise from a read error, as a much more abundant clone is one base away. This chain uses TRBV4-3 with TRBJ1-1; maybe TRBD1 (6 bases). This CDR3 is built from 15 residues. Trimming shortened V by 1 base and J by 4 bases, and 13 bases separated the two germline ends. Germline lookup yields CDR1 LGHNA and CDR2 YSLEER. The chain's CDR3 is CASSQGTAMSTEAFF. CDR3 in DNA: TGCGCCAGCAGCCAAGGGACAGCCATGAGCACTGAAGCTTTCTTT.

In its sample, this clonotype was seen many times. V usage is TRBV12-3 or TRBV12-4 and J usage is TRBJ2-5, with TRBD2 matching 9 bases. The V segment lost 6 bases and the J segment 1 base; nucleotides outside the gene matches: 6. The CDR3 totals 15 residues. As DNA, the CDR3 is TGTGCCAGCAGACTCCTAGCGGGATTCCAAGAGACCCAGTACTTC. It codes for CASRLLAGFQETQYF.

This clonotype has just a few counts. V and J are TRBV4-1 and TRBJ1-2; tentatively, D is TRBD1 (5 bases). Trimming took 2 bases from V and 2 from J, leaving 9 bases between them. This CDR3 is built from 14 residues. Germline CDR1 MGHRA, CDR2 YSYEKL. The CDR3 DNA follows: TGCGCCAGCAGCCAACGGTGGGGGAACTATGGCTACACCTTC. Translated, it gives CASSQRWGNYGYTF.

The table lists this clonotype with many counts. The chain carries TRBV6-6 and TRBJ1-1; D uncertain. The germline gives CDR1 MNHNY, CDR2 SVGAGI (reference sequence). The V gene lost 0 bases and the J gene lost 2 bases, with 13 bases spanning the gap. This CDR3 has 16 residues. This chain's CDR3 is CASSYSINTKNTEAFF. The DNA of the CDR3 is TGTGCCAGCAGTTACTCAATCAACACAAAAAACACTGAAGCTTTCTTT.

The sample holds many counts of this clonotype. This chain uses TRBV7-8 with TRBJ2-5, with TRBD1 as a possible D gene (5 bases). V lost 1 base to trimming and J lost 3 bases, with 9 bases between them. Germline CDR1 is SGHVS and CDR2 is FQNEAQ. The CDR3 covers 14 residues. DNA for the CDR3: TGTGCCAGCAGCTTAGTGCAGGGAAAAGAGACCCAGTACTTC. Translation gives CASSLVQGKETQYF.

This clonotype was detected ten times or more. This rearrangement joins TRBV7-3 to TRBJ2-5, with TRBD1 identical over 7 bases. J gave up 5 bases and V 6 bases, and 9 bases lay outside the gene matches. The germline gives CDR1 SGHTA, CDR2 FQGTGA. The length of the CDR3 is 14 residues. The CDR3 DNA reads TGTGCCAGCAGGTCTGGGACAGCCGGGGAGACCCAGTACTTC. It yields the protein CASRSGTAGETQYF.

Points on this clonotype: This may be a read error: a much more frequent sequence differs by one nucleotide. The rearrangement joins TRBV2 to TRBJ2-1, with TRBD2 matching over 16 bases. The DNA end favors TRBJ2-7, so the J call may be wrong. The CDR3 consists of 20 residues. CDR1 and CDR2 from the germline V gene are SNHLY and FYNNEI. The CDR3 DNA reads as TGTGCCAGCAGTGAAGGTGGGGGACTAGCGGGAGGGAGCTCCTACAATGAGCAGTACTTC. Its protein is CASSEGGGLAGGSSYNEQYF.

This clonotype was recorded a few times. The rearrangement links TRBV25-1 to TRBJ1-5; 11 bases agree with TRBD1. CDR3 length: 16 residues. V dropped 4 bases and J dropped 3; count of bases not matched to a gene: 5. CDR1 MGHDK and CDR2 SYGVNS come from the germline V gene. Written as DNA, the CDR3 is TGTGCCAGCAGTGCCGGACAGGGGGCCCCCAATCAGCCCCAGCATTTT. Its translation is CASSAGQGAPNQPQHF. Together with reference TRBV25-1 and TRBJ1-5, the CDR3 gives the full variable domain: EADIYQTPRYLVIGTGKKITLECSQTMGHDKMYWYQQDPGMELHLIHYSYGVNSTEKGDLSSESTVSRIRTEHFPLTLESARPSHTSQYLCASSAGQGAPNQPQHFGDGTRLSIL.

This clonotype was observed a handful of times. The chain couples TRBV2 to TRBJ2-2; tentatively, D is TRBD2 (6 bases). The CDR3 spans 14 residues. The V end was cut by 6 bases, the J end by 6 bases, with 14 bases between. The V gene's germline CDR1 is SNHLY and CDR2 FYNNEI. The CDR3 coding sequence is TGTGCCAGCAGAGATTTTGGCGGGGCCGGGGAGCTGTTTTTT. It specifies CASRDFGGAGELFF.

The V gene is TRBV6-5, the J gene TRBJ2-5, with TRBD1 matching over 8 bases. The ends lost 2 bases at V and 5 bases at J; junction bases unmatched: 7. The CDR3 length is 15 residues. Germline V gene sequence: CDR1 MNHEY, CDR2 SVGAGI. The CDR3 DNA reads TGTGCCAGCAGTTACCAGGAAGACAGGGGTGAGACCCAGTACTTC. Encoded protein: CASSYQEDRGETQYF.

Concerning this clonotype: The junction shows a germline mismatch at one end, possibly a read error. The chain recombines TRBV11-3 with TRBJ2-1, with TRBD1 matching over 8 bases. The CDR3 has 13 amino acids. CDR1 is SGHNT, CDR2 YENEEA, per germline. The CDR3 is CASSNRGRYEQLF. In DNA, the CDR3 is TGTGCCAGCAGTAACAGGGGGAGGTATGAGCAGCTCTTC.

The chain has TRBV4-1 and TRBJ2-5; D not resolved. The germline gives CDR1 MGHRA, CDR2 YSYEKL. With 6 bases removed from V and 8 bases from J, the gap between germline ends came to 19 bases. The CDR3 consists of 14 residues. As DNA, the CDR3 is TGCGCCAGCAGAGAAGAAGGCCCACCGGGTACCCAGTACTTC. Translated, it gives CASREEGPPGTQYF.

About this clonotype: No conserved phenylalanine or tryptophan ends this CDR3, so it is likely a read error. This chain links TRBV29-1 with TRBJ2-5; D might be TRBD1 or TRBD2, each matching 5 bases. CDR1 is SQVTM and CDR2 is ANQGSEA in the germline V gene. This CDR3 contains 14 residues. Trimming pared 5 bases from V and 1 base from J, leaving 14 bases between. Here the CDR3 DNA reads TGCAGCGTTCCCCCCGAGGGACCCCAAGAGACCCAGTACCTC. This gives the protein CSVPPEGPQETQYL.

This clonotype was seen a few times. A much bigger clone sits one base away, suggesting this may be a read error. V and J are TRBV6-2 or TRBV6-3 and TRBJ1-5, with D possibly matching TRBD1 (5 bases). CDR3 length: 14 amino acids. Germline V CDR1 and CDR2: MNHEY, SVGEGT. CDR3 residues: CAGSYGGENQPQHF. CDR3 bases: TGTGCCGGCAGTTATGGGGGGGAGAATCAGCCCCAGCATTTT.

The genes are TRBV7-9 and TRBJ2-1; 11 bases align to TRBD2. This CDR3 is built from 15 residues. Germline CDR1 SEHNR, CDR2 FQNEAQ (reference sequence). V shed 5 bases, J shed 8 bases, and the junction held 8 bases outside the gene matches. CDR3 bases: TGTGCCAGCAGCCCAAGGACTAGCGGGTTCGATGAGCAGTTCTTC. Its translation: CASSPRTSGFDEQFF.